The rows below give T cell receptor beta chains drawn from one sample of a study of shared clonotypes between healthy human individuals. Assay used: immunoSEQ multiplex PCR; TCRdb lists only in-frame clones, some missing. The sample records about 710,000 clones, around 70% being singletons. The sample consisted of memory CD4+ T cells sorted from blood. The receptors come from a woman aged 30 to 39 in good health. CDR3s include the opening cysteine and the closing phenylalanine or tryptophan. Fields, in order: D gene, J gene, clone size, V gene, CDR3 DNA, CDR3 protein. The D gene is left open where the match is weak. Expanded clones get a size class; other rows say once, few or many, or leave the size out.

d_call: NA
j_call: TRBJ2-6
clone_size: NA
v_call: TRBV29-1
cdr3_nt: TGCAGCGTCCCTTTGGGTCCCGTCCTCCTGACTTTC
cdr3_aa: CSVPLGPVLLTF

d_call: TRBD1
j_call: TRBJ1-3
clone_size: NA
v_call: TRBV6-6
cdr3_nt: TGTGCCAGCAGTTACGCACAGGGGACTGGAAACACCATATATTTT
cdr3_aa: CASSYAQGTGNTIYF

d_call: NA
j_call: TRBJ2-1
clone_size: NA
v_call: TRBV7-9
cdr3_nt: TGTGCCAGCAGCAAAACTAGCAGATCCTACAATGAGCAGTTCTTC
cdr3_aa: CASSKTSRSYNEQFF

d_call: TRBD1
j_call: TRBJ1-4
clone_size: NA
v_call: TRBV6-1
cdr3_nt: TGTGCCAGCAGTGGGCTCCAGGGGGCCAGGGAAAAACTGTTTTTT
cdr3_aa: CASSGLQGAREKLFF

d_call: NA
j_call: TRBJ2-3
clone_size: NA
v_call: TRBV9
cdr3_nt: TGTGCCAGCAGCGTAGGACCGCACACAGATACGCAGTATTTT
cdr3_aa: CASSVGPHTDTQYF

d_call: NA
j_call: TRBJ1-3
clone_size: NA
v_call: TRBV15
cdr3_nt: TGTGCCACCAGCAGAGAATATGACCTTTACTCTGGAAACACCATATATTTT
cdr3_aa: CATSREYDLYSGNTIYF

d_call: TRBD2
j_call: TRBJ2-7
clone_size: NA
v_call: TRBV5-1
cdr3_nt: TGCGCCAGCAGCTCAGGGAGGGCGGGCGACGAGCAGTACTTC
cdr3_aa: CASSSGRAGDEQYF

d_call: NA
j_call: TRBJ1-2
clone_size: NA
v_call: TRBV16
cdr3_nt: TGTGCCAGCAGACCCCGGATACAGGGTTATGGCTACACCTTC
cdr3_aa: CASRPRIQGYGYTF

d_call: NA
j_call: TRBJ1-5
clone_size: NA
v_call: TRBV2
cdr3_nt: TGTGCCAGCAGTGAGGTACGCAGGGGCAATCAGCCCCAGCATTTT
cdr3_aa: CASSEVRRGNQPQHF

d_call: TRBD1
j_call: TRBJ2-1
clone_size: NA
v_call: TRBV29-1
cdr3_nt: TGCAGCGTAACAACGGACAGGGATTGGAATGAGCAGTTCTTC
cdr3_aa: CSVTTDRDWNEQFF

d_call: NA
j_call: TRBJ2-1
clone_size: NA
v_call: TRBV18
cdr3_nt: TGTGCCAGCTCATCCGCAGGTTCTTACAATGAGCAGTTCTTC
cdr3_aa: CASSSAGSYNEQFF

d_call: NA
j_call: TRBJ2-5
clone_size: NA
v_call: TRBV7-6
cdr3_nt: TGTGCCAGCATCTCCTCATCCGGGACCCAGTACTTC
cdr3_aa: CASISSSGTQYF

d_call: NA
j_call: TRBJ1-3
clone_size: NA
v_call: TRBV6-6
cdr3_nt: TGTGCCAGCACCGGGTCGGACCTCTCTGGAAACACCATATATTTT
cdr3_aa: CASTGSDLSGNTIYF

d_call: TRBD2
j_call: TRBJ2-7
clone_size: NA
v_call: TRBV7-3
cdr3_nt: TGTGCCAGCAGCTTAAAGGCTAGCGGGCCGAATAGCTACGAGCAGTACTTC
cdr3_aa: CASSLKASGPNSYEQYF

d_call: NA
j_call: TRBJ2-5
clone_size: NA
v_call: TRBV7-8
cdr3_nt: TGTGCCAGCAGCTCAATCGGGAGTAAAGAGACCCAGTACTTC
cdr3_aa: CASSSIGSKETQYF

d_call: NA
j_call: TRBJ1-5
clone_size: NA
v_call: TRBV19
cdr3_nt: TGTGCCAGTAGTACGGGACCCCGAGGTCAGCCCCAGCATTTT
cdr3_aa: CASSTGPRGQPQHF

d_call: NA
j_call: TRBJ1-1
clone_size: NA
v_call: TRBV5-6
cdr3_nt: TGTGCCAGCAGCTTGTGGGCTACTGAAGCTTTCTTT
cdr3_aa: CASSLWATEAFF

d_call: TRBD1
j_call: TRBJ1-1
clone_size: few
v_call: TRBV6-1
cdr3_nt: TGTGCCAGCAGTCCCAGGGGGGGTAACACTGAAGCTTTCTTT
cdr3_aa: CASSPRGGNTEAFF

d_call: TRBD1
j_call: TRBJ1-2
clone_size: many
v_call: TRBV5-4
cdr3_nt: TGTGCCAGCAGCCCTACTAAATTTGACAGGGACTATGGCTACACCTTC
cdr3_aa: CASSPTKFDRDYGYTF

d_call: NA
j_call: TRBJ2-7
clone_size: NA
v_call: TRBV5-1
cdr3_nt: TGCGCCAGCACCGGGAGTTCGACGGCCTACGAGCAGTACTTC
cdr3_aa: CASTGSSTAYEQYF

d_call: NA
j_call: TRBJ2-5
clone_size: NA
v_call: TRBV7-2
cdr3_nt: TGTGCCAGCAGCTTAGGGACTCAAGAGACCCAGTACTTC
cdr3_aa: CASSLGTQETQYF

d_call: TRBD2
j_call: TRBJ2-5
clone_size: NA
v_call: TRBV19
cdr3_nt: TGTGCCAGTAGTACTCCTAGCGGGAGCACCTTCCCCCAAGAGACCCAGTACTTC
cdr3_aa: CASSTPSGSTFPQETQYF

d_call: NA
j_call: TRBJ1-1
clone_size: few
v_call: TRBV5-1
cdr3_nt: TGCGCCAGCAGCCCTCGTAACGAGGCTCCCACTGAAGCTTTCTTT
cdr3_aa: CASSPRNEAPTEAFF

d_call: NA
j_call: TRBJ2-7
clone_size: NA
v_call: TRBV5-1
cdr3_nt: TGCGCCAGCAGCCGGGTGGGCATAACCTACGAGCAGTACTTC
cdr3_aa: CASSRVGITYEQYF

d_call: NA
j_call: TRBJ1-2
clone_size: few
v_call: TRBV19
cdr3_nt: TGTGCCAGCAGTACGGGGGGCGCTTCGGCCTATGGCTACACCTTC
cdr3_aa: CASSTGGASAYGYTF

d_call: TRBD1
j_call: TRBJ1-2
clone_size: NA
v_call: TRBV28
cdr3_nt: TGTGCCAGCAGTTTACCGGACAGGGGCTATGGCTACACCTTC
cdr3_aa: CASSLPDRGYGYTF

d_call: NA
j_call: TRBJ2-7
clone_size: NA
v_call: TRBV7-9
cdr3_nt: TGTGCCAGCAGCTTGGGATTACCCTCCTACGAGCAGTACTTC
cdr3_aa: CASSLGLPSYEQYF

d_call: NA
j_call: TRBJ2-3
clone_size: NA
v_call: TRBV10-2
cdr3_nt: TGCGCCAGCGGGCGGGGCACAGATACGCAGTATTTT
cdr3_aa: CASGRGTDTQYF

d_call: TRBD2
j_call: TRBJ2-2
clone_size: NA
v_call: TRBV27
cdr3_nt: TGTGCCACCGATAAACTAGCGGGAGAGACCGGGGAGCTGTTTTTT
cdr3_aa: CATDKLAGETGELFF

d_call: NA
j_call: TRBJ1-2
clone_size: NA
v_call: TRBV11-2
cdr3_nt: TGTGCCAGCAGCTTATCCAGGGCTGGCTACACCTTC
cdr3_aa: CASSLSRAGYTF